This T cell receptor beta chain was recovered during a study of technical replicates of blood from several donors. The table came from immunoSEQ multiplex PCR; TCRdb's copy has only in-frame clones and leaves some out. The data show 75,000 to 95,000 clones, 95% seen once. The sample taken for sequencing was T cells isolated from PBMCs. The TCR originated in a human donor in good health.

CDR3 protein: CASSLIEGGETQYF. CDR3 coding DNA: TGCGCCAGCAGCTTGATCGAGGGAGGGGAGACCCAGTACTTC. V usage is TRBV5-1 and J usage is TRBJ2-5; the match to TRBD2 covers 7 bases. Germline trimming cut 1 base from V and 5 bases from J; bases unmatched to any gene: 5. CDR1 SGHRS and CDR2 YFSETQ come from the germline V gene. CDR3 size: 14 residues.